Below are 26 T cell receptor beta chains sequenced from a single sample in a study of cytomegalovirus exposure and HLA in healthy donors. 13 Jbeta primers and 60 Vbeta primers were used for the PCR. Some clones are missing from TCRdb's copy, which holds only in-frame ones; the method was immunoSEQ multiplex PCR. This repertoire shows roughly 180,000 clones, 85% found once; its top ten account for 1%. The specimen sequenced was PBMCs. Receptors originate from a boy younger than 10 in good health and CMV-seronegative.

The rearrangement uses TRBV7-9 and TRBJ1-2; D is uncertain. Germline CDR1 reads SEHNR; CDR2 reads FQNEAQ (reference sequence). The CDR3 runs to 12 residues. V was clipped by 6 bases and J by 2 bases, with 7 bases between them. CDR3 nucleotides: TGTGCCAGCAGGGGCCACAACTATGGCTACACCTTC. It translates to CASRGHNYGYTF.

The rearrangement joins TRBV5-1 to TRBJ2-3; possibly TRBD2 for D (6 bases). Deletions cut 7 bases from V and 2 bases from J, with 20 bases between. CDR3 length: 16 amino acids. Germline CDR1 is SGHRS and CDR2 is YFSETQ. Written as DNA, the CDR3 is TGCGCCAGCTCCTGGGGGGAGCGGACCTACACAGATACGCAGTATTTT. Translation: CASSWGERTYTDTQYF.

This chain connects TRBV7-8 to TRBJ1-2, with D perhaps TRBD1 (6 bases). CDR1 and CDR2 from the germline V gene are SGHVS and FQNEAQ. The V end was cut by 5 bases, the J end by 8 bases, with 18 bases between. This CDR3 comprises 14 residues. The CDR3 spells CASSPQQGSGGYTF. CDR3 bases: TGTGCCAGCAGCCCTCAACAGGGTTCGGGGGGCTACACCTTC. The whole variable domain, filled in from reference TRBV7-8 and TRBJ1-2, reads GAGVSQSPRYKVAKRGQDVALRCDPISGHVSLFWYQQALGQGPEFLTYFQNEAQLDKSGLPSDRFFAERPEGSVSTLKIQRTQQEDSAVYLCASSPQQGSGGYTFGSGTRLTVV.

The rearrangement uses TRBV30 and TRBJ1-1; D not resolved. The CDR3 sequence is 9 residues long. CDR1 is GTSNPN and CDR2 is SVGIG in the germline V gene (reference sequence). With 6 bases removed from V and 6 bases from J, the gap between germline ends came to 5 bases. This CDR3 reads CACLPEAFF. CDR3 DNA: TGTGCCTGTCTCCCTGAAGCTTTCTTT.

The V and J genes are TRBV4-1 and TRBJ2-1; 10 nucleotides agree with TRBD1. Germline CDR1 and CDR2: MGHRA and YSYEKL. Trimming took 2 bases from V and 0 from J; bases not matched to a gene: 4. CDR3 length: 17 amino acids. CDR3 sequence reads: CASSQRDRGSSYNEQFF. Written as DNA, the CDR3 is TGCGCCAGCAGCCAACGGGACAGGGGAAGCTCCTACAATGAGCAGTTCTTC.

V and J are TRBV10-3 and TRBJ2-2, with D perhaps matching TRBD2 (5 bases). The germline V gene has CDR1 ENHRY and CDR2 SYGVKD. The CDR3 is 13 residues long. V was clipped by 6 bases and J by 3 bases, with 8 bases between them. CDR3 in amino acids: CAIRDSDTGELFF. The CDR3 nucleotides read TGTGCCATCAGGGACTCCGACACCGGGGAGCTGTTTTTT.

V gene TRBV5-6 combines with J gene TRBJ2-1; D not certain. With 2 bases removed from V and 0 bases from J, the gap between germline ends came to 6 bases. The CDR3 covers 14 residues. CDR1 and CDR2 from the germline V gene are SGHDT and YYEEEE. The CDR3 region is CASSFGSSYNEQFF. CDR3 nucleotides: TGTGCCAGCAGCTTTGGCAGCTCCTACAATGAGCAGTTCTTC. Supplemented by reference TRBV5-6 and TRBJ2-1, the full variable domain reads DAGVTQSPTHLIKTRGQQVTLRCSPKSGHDTVSWYQQALGQGPQFIFQYYEEEERQRGNFPDRFSGHQFPNYSSELNVNALLLGDSALYLCASSFGSSYNEQFFGPGTRLTVL.

This clone was counted between two and nine times. V usage is TRBV30 and J usage is TRBJ2-5; maybe TRBD1 (5 bases). Germline V gene data show CDR1 as GTSNPN and CDR2 as SVGIG (reference sequence). Trimming took 5 bases from V and 2 from J, leaving 9 bases between them. The CDR3 is made up of 12 amino acids. CDR3 sequence (DNA): TGTGCCTGGGAATCAGGGCAAGAGACCCAGTACTTC. This translates into CAWESGQETQYF.

The rearrangement joins TRBV6-1 to TRBJ2-2, with unresolved D. The CDR3 loop spans 12 amino acids. CDR1 is MNHNS and CDR2 is SASEGT in the germline V gene. V lost 4 bases to trimming and J lost 9 bases, with 9 bases between them. This CDR3 reads CASSVERRELFF. In nucleotides, the CDR3 is TGTGCCAGCAGTGTAGAGCGCAGGGAGCTGTTTTTT.

The chain carries TRBV2 and TRBJ2-7, with 9 bases fitting TRBD2. V gave up 3 bases and J gave up 1 base; unmatched junction bases: 10. This CDR3 comprises 17 residues. Germline assignment: CDR1 SNHLY and CDR2 FYNNEI. The CDR3 bases are TGTGCCAGCAGTGAGTCTGGGCGGGGACTAGCTTCCTACGAGCAGTACTTC. Translating it yields CASSESGRGLASYEQYF.

This clone was seen a single time. The chain is built from TRBV7-8 and TRBJ2-5; TRBD2 might be the D (5 bases). Germline values: CDR1 SGHVS, CDR2 FQNEAQ. V lost 0 bases to trimming and J lost 5 bases, with 7 bases between them. This CDR3 spans 13 amino acids. DNA of the CDR3: TGTGCCAGCAGCTTAGCCAAGCGGGAGACCCAGTACTTC. This codes for CASSLAKRETQYF.

This sequence joins TRBV28 and TRBJ2-2; TRBD1 is a possible D gene (6 bases). The germline V gene encodes CDR1 MDHEN and CDR2 SYDVKM. Trimming shortened V by 6 bases and J by 2 bases, and 13 bases separated the two germline ends. The CDR3 is made up of 15 amino acids. In nucleotides, the CDR3 is TGTGCCAGCAGCCCTGGGACACGCAACACCGGGGAGCTGTTTTTT. Protein sequence: CASSPGTRNTGELFF.

The genes are TRBV12-5 and TRBJ2-7; 10 bases map to TRBD2. In germline, CDR1 is LGHNT, CDR2 FRNRAP. V shed 5 bases and J 3 bases; nucleotides not matched to a gene: 13. The CDR3 contains 17 residues. The CDR3 loop reads CASGPLLAGVCCYEQYV. CDR3 DNA sequence: TGTGCTAGTGGTCCCCTTCTAGCGGGGGTCTGCTGCTACGAGCAGTACGTC.

The chain recombines TRBV11-2 with TRBJ2-7; D ambiguous. Trimming left V 0 bases short and J 7 bases short, with 10 bases between. CDR1 SGHAT and CDR2 FQNNGV come from the germline V gene. The CDR3 has 13 amino acids. In DNA form, the CDR3 reads TGTGCCAGCAGCTTAGATCTGAACGGGGAGCAGTACTTC. It is translated as CASSLDLNGEQYF.

V and J are TRBV28 and TRBJ1-2; 10 nucleotides align to TRBD1. The CDR3 runs to 16 residues. Germline CDR1 is MDHEN and CDR2 is SYDVKM. The V segment lost 3 bases and the J segment 2 bases; nucleotides outside the gene matches: 6. CDR3 region: CASSFGGGQGNYGYTF. CDR3 nucleotides: TGTGCCAGCAGTTTCGGAGGGGGACAGGGGAACTATGGCTACACCTTC.

For this clone: The same CDR3 is also encoded by other DNA sequences in this sample. This chain connects TRBV28 to TRBJ2-5; 7 bases map to TRBD1. This CDR3 comprises 12 residues. CDR1 is MDHEN and CDR2 is SYDVKM in the germline V gene. Germline trimming cut 10 bases from V and 4 bases from J; bases unmatched to any gene: 6. The CDR3 loop reads CATRQGPETQYF. Written as DNA, the CDR3 is TGTGCCACTCGACAGGGTCCAGAGACCCAGTACTTC.

The chain combines TRBV10-3 with TRBJ2-1; 8 bases align to TRBD1. Germline V CDR1 and CDR2: ENHRY, SYGVKD. The V segment lost 4 bases and the J segment 8 bases; nucleotides outside the gene matches: 7. CDR3 size: 14 residues. The CDR3 coding sequence is TGTGCCATCAGTGCCAACAGGGGGTCTGATGAGCAGTTCTTC. This sequence encodes CAISANRGSDEQFF.

V usage is TRBV6-6 and J usage is TRBJ2-3; no definite D call. Trimming shortened V by 5 bases and J by 6 bases, and 9 bases separated the two germline ends. The CDR3 sequence is 12 residues long. Germline CDR1 MNHNY, CDR2 SVGAGI (reference sequence). CDR3 region: CASSASQDTQYF. The CDR3 DNA reads TGTGCCAGCAGTGCAAGTCAGGATACGCAGTATTTT.

J is TRBJ1-5 and V is TRBV5-1; possible D gene TRBD1, 6 bases. The ends were cut back, 1 base at V and 4 bases at J, with 12 bases in the middle. The CDR3 totals 15 residues. Per germline, CDR1 SGHRS and CDR2 YFSETQ. The CDR3 DNA reads TGCGCCAGCAGCTTGTCTGCCGGACAGAATCAGCCCCAGCATTTT. It codes for CASSLSAGQNQPQHF. The entire variable domain, with the rest obtained from reference TRBV5-1 and TRBJ1-5, is as follows: KAGVTQTPRYLIKTRGQQVTLSCSPISGHRSVSWYQQTPGQGLQFLFEYFSETQRNKGNFPGRFSGRQFSNSRSEMNVSTLELGDSALYLCASSLSAGQNQPQHFGDGTRLSIL.

The chain employs TRBV6-1 and TRBJ1-1; TRBD1 aligns across 9 bases. CDR1 is MNHNS, CDR2 SASEGT, per germline. The CDR3 is 13 residues long. V shed 6 bases, J shed 10 bases, and the junction held 9 bases outside the gene matches. The CDR3 DNA is TGTGCCAGCAGGGAGACAGGGGGGGAGAGAGCTTTCTTT. Its protein product is CASRETGGERAFF.

The CDR3 spells CASARTAERPQHF. The CDR3 region has the DNA TGTGCCAGCGCTAGGACAGCTGAAAGGCCCCAGCATTTT. The chain combines TRBV2 with TRBJ1-5, with a possible D match to TRBD1 (6 bases). Trimming shortened V by 8 bases and J by 9 bases, and 17 bases separated the two germline ends. CDR1 and CDR2 (germline): SNHLY, FYNNEI. The CDR3 is 13 residues long.

This clone was counted a few times. CDR3 amino acids: CASRTGTGNTEAFF. As DNA, the CDR3 is TGTGCCAGCAGGACCGGGACAGGCAACACTGAAGCTTTCTTT. This chain uses TRBV2 with TRBJ1-1; 8 bases agree with TRBD1. The CDR3 consists of 14 residues. The germline V gene encodes CDR1 SNHLY and CDR2 FYNNEI. V lost 6 bases and J lost 2; bases outside the gene matches: 5.

This rearrangement joins TRBV27 to TRBJ2-3; perhaps TRBD2 as D (5 bases). The V and J ends lost 3 bases and 2 bases respectively, with 9 bases between them. The CDR3 covers 14 residues. CDR1 MNHEY and CDR2 SMNVEV come from the germline V gene (reference sequence). CDR3 in DNA: TGTGCCAGCAGTTTTAGCGCACCCACAGATACGCAGTATTTT. Translated, it gives CASSFSAPTDTQYF.

The chain couples TRBV6-5 to TRBJ2-2, with D maybe TRBD2 (6 bases). V was pared by 2 bases and J by 7 bases, with 17 bases between. The CDR3 spans 16 residues. Germline V CDR1 and CDR2: MNHEY, SVGAGI. CDR3 bases: TGTGCCAGCAGTTACATGGCGGGATCGGTGGGCGGGGAGCTGTTTTTT. Protein product: CASSYMAGSVGGELFF.

The CDR3 spells CASSPDNGGPDTEAFF. CDR3 sequence (DNA): TGTGCCAGCAGTCCCGATAACGGGGGGCCGGACACTGAAGCTTTCTTT. The gene calls are TRBV27 and TRBJ1-1, with D possibly TRBD1 on 6 matching bases. This CDR3 is 16 amino acids long. CDR1 is MNHEY, CDR2 SMNVEV, per germline (reference sequence). Trimming took 5 bases from V and 3 from J, leaving 19 bases between them.

The chain couples TRBV28 to TRBJ1-4, with D maybe TRBD1 (5 bases). Trimming removed 4 bases at V and 8 bases at J, with 8 bases between. The CDR3 is 12 residues long. Germline lookup yields CDR1 MDHEN and CDR2 SYDVKM. The CDR3 region is CASSYGGEKLFF. The CDR3 nucleotides read TGTGCCAGCAGTTACGGGGGGGAAAAACTGTTTTTT.